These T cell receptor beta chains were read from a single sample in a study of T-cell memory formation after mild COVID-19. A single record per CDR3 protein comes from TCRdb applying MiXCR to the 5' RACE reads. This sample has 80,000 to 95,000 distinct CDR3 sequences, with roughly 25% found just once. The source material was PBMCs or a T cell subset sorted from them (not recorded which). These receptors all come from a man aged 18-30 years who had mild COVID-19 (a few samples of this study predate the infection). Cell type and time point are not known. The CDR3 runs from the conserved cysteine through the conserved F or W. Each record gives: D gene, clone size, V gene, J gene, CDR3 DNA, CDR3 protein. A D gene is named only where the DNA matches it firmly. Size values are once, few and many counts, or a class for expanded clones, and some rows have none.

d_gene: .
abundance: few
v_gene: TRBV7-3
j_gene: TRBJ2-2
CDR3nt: TGTGCCAGCAGCTTAGACGGGGACGGGGAGCTGTTTTTT
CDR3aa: CASSLDGDGELFF

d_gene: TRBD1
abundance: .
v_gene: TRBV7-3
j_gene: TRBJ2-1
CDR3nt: TGTGCCAGCAGCAGAGCCGGGACAGAGAGGAAGAATGAGCAGTTCTTC
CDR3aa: CASSRAGTERKNEQFF

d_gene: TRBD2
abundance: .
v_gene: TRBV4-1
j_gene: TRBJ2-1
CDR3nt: TGCGCCAGCAGCCAACAGGGAGCGGGGGCCGCCGGGGAGCAGTTCTTC
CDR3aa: CASSQQGAGAAGEQFF

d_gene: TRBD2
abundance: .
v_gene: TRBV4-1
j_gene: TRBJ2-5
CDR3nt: TGCGCCAGCAGCCGACTAGCGGGGAGTTTCGAGACCCAGTACTTC
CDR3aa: CASSRLAGSFETQYF

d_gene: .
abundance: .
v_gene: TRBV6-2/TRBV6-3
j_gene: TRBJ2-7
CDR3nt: TGTGCCAGCAGTAAGAGGACGGGGGAGCAGTACTTC
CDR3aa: CASSKRTGEQYF

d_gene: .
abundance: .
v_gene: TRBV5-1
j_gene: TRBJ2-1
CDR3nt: TGCGCCAGCAGCTTGCTGGGCAATGAGCAGTTCTTC
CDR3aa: CASSLLGNEQFF

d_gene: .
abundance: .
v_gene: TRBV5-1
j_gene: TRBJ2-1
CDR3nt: TGCGCCAGCAGCTTGCAAGAAGGAGGCTCCTACAATGAGCAGTTCTTC
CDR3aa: CASSLQEGGSYNEQFF

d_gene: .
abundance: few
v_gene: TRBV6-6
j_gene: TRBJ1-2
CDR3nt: TGTGCCAGCAGTTATGTTCGGAGGAACTATGGCTACACCTTC
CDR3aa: CASSYVRRNYGYTF

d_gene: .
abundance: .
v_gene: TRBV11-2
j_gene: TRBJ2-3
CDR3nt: TGTGCCAGCAGCTTTTCAGCGGGCACCACAGATACGCAGTATTTT
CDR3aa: CASSFSAGTTDTQYF

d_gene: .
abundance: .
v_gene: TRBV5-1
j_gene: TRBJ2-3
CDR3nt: TGCGCCAGCAGCTTGGAGGCCTTCCAGAGACAGACTGGAGATACGCAGTATTTT
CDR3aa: CASSLEAFQRQTGDTQYF

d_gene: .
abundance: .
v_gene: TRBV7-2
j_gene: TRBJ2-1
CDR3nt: TGTGCCAGCAGCTTAGGAGGGGGGGTCGTTGAGCAGTTCTTC
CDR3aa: CASSLGGGVVEQFF

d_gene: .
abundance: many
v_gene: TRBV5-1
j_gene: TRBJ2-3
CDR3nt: TGCGCCAGCAGCTTGGACCACACAGATACGCAGTATTTT
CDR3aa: CASSLDHTDTQYF

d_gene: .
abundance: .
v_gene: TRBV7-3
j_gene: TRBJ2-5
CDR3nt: TGTGCCAGCAGCCAAAGGGACCACATAGGGGAGACCCAGTACTTC
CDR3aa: CASSQRDHIGETQYF

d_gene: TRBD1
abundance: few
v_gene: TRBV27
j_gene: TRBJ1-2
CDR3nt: TGTGCCAGCAGTCGGCTTCAGACAGGGGGCGCCAGGGGCTACACCTTC
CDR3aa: CASSRLQTGGARGYTF

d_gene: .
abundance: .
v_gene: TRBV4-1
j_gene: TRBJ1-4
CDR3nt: TGCGCCAGCAGCCAAGGGGGTTTTCTAACTAATGAAAAACTGTTTTTT
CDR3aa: CASSQGGFLTNEKLFF

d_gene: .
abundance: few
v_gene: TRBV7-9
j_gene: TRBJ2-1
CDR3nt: TGTGCCAGCAGCCCCCCTCCGGCCGGTGAGCAGTTCTTC
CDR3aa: CASSPPPAGEQFF

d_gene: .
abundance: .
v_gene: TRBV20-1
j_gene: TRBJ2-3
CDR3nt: TGCAGTGCTAGAAAATCTAGCGATCACACAGATACGCAGTATTTT
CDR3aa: CSARKSSDHTDTQYF

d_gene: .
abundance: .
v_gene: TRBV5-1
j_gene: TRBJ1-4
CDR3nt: TGCGCCAGCAGCCCATGGGACCCGAGGGAAAAACTGTTTTTT
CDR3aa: CASSPWDPREKLFF

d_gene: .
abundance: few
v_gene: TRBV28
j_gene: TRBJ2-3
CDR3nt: TGTGCCAGCTCCATTGCTGCGTCTAGCACAGATACGCAGTATTTT
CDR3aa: CASSIAASSTDTQYF

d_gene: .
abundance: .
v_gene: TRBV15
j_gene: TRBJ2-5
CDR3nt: TGTGCCACCAGCATTGGACAAGGCGAAGCCCCGCGGGAGACCCAGTACTTC
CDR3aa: CATSIGQGEAPRETQYF

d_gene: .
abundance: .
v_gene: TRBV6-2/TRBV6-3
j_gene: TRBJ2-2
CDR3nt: TGTGCCAGCCGCGGAGGGCGAAACACCGGGGAGCTGTTTTTT
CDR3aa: CASRGGRNTGELFF

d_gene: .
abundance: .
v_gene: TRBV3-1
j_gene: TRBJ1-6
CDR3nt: TGTGCCAGCAGCCAAGACTTTGGACTCCCGCCGGATTCACCCCTCCACTTT
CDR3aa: CASSQDFGLPPDSPLHF

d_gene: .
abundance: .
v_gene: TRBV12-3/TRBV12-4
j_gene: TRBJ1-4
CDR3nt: TGTGCCAGCAGTCGGACAGTTCGGAAACTGTTTTTT
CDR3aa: CASSRTVRKLFF

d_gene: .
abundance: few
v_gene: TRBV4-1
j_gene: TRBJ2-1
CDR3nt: TGCGCCAGCAGCCAAGCTGTGGGCGACAATGAGCAGTTCTTC
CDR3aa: CASSQAVGDNEQFF